A single sample gave rise to the 5 T cell receptor beta chains below, sequenced in a study of radiotherapy plus CTLA-4 blockade in lung cancer. Sequenced by immunoSEQ multiplex PCR; TCRdb stores in-frame clones only, minus some. Among about 87,000 clones listed, more than 75% were seen once. Source: peripheral blood, taken from a patient treated with radiotherapy plus ipilimumab. The receptors stem from a human donor with non-small cell lung cancer that progressed on radiotherapy plus ipilimumab.

This chain connects TRBV4-1 to TRBJ1-1; D unclear. CDR3 length: 14 residues. V lost 0 bases and J 7 bases, leaving 12 bases between the germline ends. Per germline, CDR1 MGHRA and CDR2 YSYEKL. The CDR3 region is CASSQEGILYEAFF. The CDR3 nucleotides read TGCGCCAGCAGCCAAGAGGGGATTTTATATGAAGCTTTCTTT.

V is TRBV6-5 and J is TRBJ1-2; 9 bases map to TRBD1. The V segment lost 7 bases and the J segment 2 bases; nucleotides outside the gene matches: 2. This CDR3 has 13 amino acids. The germline gives CDR1 MNHEY, CDR2 SVGAGI. CDR3 coding DNA: TGTGCCAGCATCGGACAGGGGAACTATGGCTACACCTTC. It encodes CASIGQGNYGYTF.

The chain couples TRBV7-9 to TRBJ1-1; 7 bases align to TRBD1. J gave up 4 bases and V 6 bases, and 20 bases lay outside the gene matches. The CDR3 totals 18 residues. From germline, CDR1 is SEHNR and CDR2 FQNEAQ (reference sequence). The CDR3: CASRSTAQGPTRVTEAFF. CDR3 coding DNA: TGTGCCAGCAGATCTACCGCACAGGGGCCGACTAGGGTCACTGAAGCTTTCTTT.

The chain uses TRBV2 and TRBJ1-5; the D is unclear. CDR1 SNHLY and CDR2 FYNNEI come from the germline V gene. Trimming removed 1 base at V and 1 base at J, with 5 bases between. There are 14 residues in the CDR3. The chain's CDR3 is CASSEVDSNQPQHF. In DNA form, the CDR3 reads TGTGCCAGCAGTGAAGTGGACAGCAATCAGCCCCAGCATTTT.

DNA of the CDR3: TGTGCCAGCAGCTTCATAGGGTCGGGGTATGAGCAGTTCTTC. Its translation: CASSFIGSGYEQFF. The V and J genes are TRBV11-2 and TRBJ2-1, with D perhaps TRBD2 (5 bases). The CDR3 covers 14 residues. Trimming left V 3 bases short and J 8 bases short, with 14 bases between. Germline V gene data show CDR1 as SGHAT and CDR2 as FQNNGV.